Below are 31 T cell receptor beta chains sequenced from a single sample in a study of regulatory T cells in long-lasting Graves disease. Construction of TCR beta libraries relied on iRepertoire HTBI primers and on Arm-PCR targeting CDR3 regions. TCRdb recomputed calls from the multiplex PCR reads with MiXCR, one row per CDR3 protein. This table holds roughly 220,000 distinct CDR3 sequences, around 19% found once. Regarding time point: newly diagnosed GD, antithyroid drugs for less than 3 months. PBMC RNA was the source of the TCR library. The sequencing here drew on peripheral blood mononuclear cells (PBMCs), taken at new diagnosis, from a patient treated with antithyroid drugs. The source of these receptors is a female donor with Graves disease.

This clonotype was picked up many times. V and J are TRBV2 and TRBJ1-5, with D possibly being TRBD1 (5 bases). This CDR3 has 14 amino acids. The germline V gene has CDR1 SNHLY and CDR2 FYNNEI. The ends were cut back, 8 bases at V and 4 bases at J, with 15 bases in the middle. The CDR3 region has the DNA TGTGCCAGCGGTCCCGGGACGGCAAATCAGCCCCAGCATTTT. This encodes CASGPGTANQPQHF. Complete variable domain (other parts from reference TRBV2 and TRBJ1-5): EPEVTQTPSHQVTQMGQEVILRCVPISNHLYFYWYRQILGQKVEFLVSFYNNEISEKSEIFDDQFSVERPDGSNFTLKIRSTKLEDSAMYFCASGPGTANQPQHFGDGTRLSIL.

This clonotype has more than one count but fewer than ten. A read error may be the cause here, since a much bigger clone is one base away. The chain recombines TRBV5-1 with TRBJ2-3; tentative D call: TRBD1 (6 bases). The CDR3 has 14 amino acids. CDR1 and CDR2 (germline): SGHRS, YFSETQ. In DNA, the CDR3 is TGCGCCTGCAGCGTCCAGGCAGGGGTAGATACGCAGTATTTT. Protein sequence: CACSVQAGVDTQYF.

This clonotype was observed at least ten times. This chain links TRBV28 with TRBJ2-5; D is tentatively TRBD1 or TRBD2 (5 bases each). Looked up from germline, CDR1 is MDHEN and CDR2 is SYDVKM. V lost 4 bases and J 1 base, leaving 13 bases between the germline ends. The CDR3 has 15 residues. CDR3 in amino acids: CASSSRDGFQETQYF. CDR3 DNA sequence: TGTGCCAGCAGTTCCAGGGACGGGTTCCAAGAGACCCAGTACTTC.

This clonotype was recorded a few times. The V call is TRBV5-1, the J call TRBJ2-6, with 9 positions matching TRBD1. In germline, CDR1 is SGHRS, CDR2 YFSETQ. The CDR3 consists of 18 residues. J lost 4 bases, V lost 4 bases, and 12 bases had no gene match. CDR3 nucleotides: TGCGCCAGCAGCGGACCGACAGGGGGTGGATCCGGGGCCAACGTCCTGACTTTC. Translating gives CASSGPTGGGSGANVLTF.

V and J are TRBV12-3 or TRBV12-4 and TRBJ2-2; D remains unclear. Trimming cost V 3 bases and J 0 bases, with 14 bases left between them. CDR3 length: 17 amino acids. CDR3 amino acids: CASSFSVAGSNTGELFF. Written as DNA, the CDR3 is TGTGCCAGCAGTTTTTCAGTCGCAGGTTCGAACACCGGGGAGCTGTTTTTT.

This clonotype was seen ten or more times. Here the CDR3 reads CASSPPFTERHNSPLHF. CDR3 in DNA: TGTGCCAGCTCACCACCGTTCACGGAGAGACATAATTCACCCCTCCACTTT. V usage is TRBV18 and J usage is TRBJ1-6; D not resolved. The V and J ends lost 0 bases and 5 bases respectively, with 14 bases between them. The germline CDR1 and CDR2 sequences are KGHSH and LQKENI. The CDR3 is made up of 17 amino acids.

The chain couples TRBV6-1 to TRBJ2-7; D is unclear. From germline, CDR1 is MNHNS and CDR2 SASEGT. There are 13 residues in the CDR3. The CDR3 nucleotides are TGTGCCATCAGTGAGTCTGTCTCTTACGAGCAGTACGTC. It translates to CAISESVSYEQYV.

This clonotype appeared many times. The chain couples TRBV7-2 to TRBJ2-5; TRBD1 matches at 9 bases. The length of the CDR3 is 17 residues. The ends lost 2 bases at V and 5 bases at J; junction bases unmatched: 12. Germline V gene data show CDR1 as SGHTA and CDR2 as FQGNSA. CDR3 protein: CASSLLGLTGGGETQYF. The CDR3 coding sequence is TGTGCCAGCAGCTTATTAGGCCTGACAGGGGGAGGGGAGACCCAGTACTTC.

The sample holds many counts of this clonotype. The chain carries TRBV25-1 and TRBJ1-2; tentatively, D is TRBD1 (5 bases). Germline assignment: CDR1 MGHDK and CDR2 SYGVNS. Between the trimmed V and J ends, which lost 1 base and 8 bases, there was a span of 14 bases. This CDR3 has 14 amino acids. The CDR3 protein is CASSESRQSWGYTF. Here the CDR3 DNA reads TGTGCCAGCAGTGAATCCCGACAGAGCTGGGGCTACACCTTC.

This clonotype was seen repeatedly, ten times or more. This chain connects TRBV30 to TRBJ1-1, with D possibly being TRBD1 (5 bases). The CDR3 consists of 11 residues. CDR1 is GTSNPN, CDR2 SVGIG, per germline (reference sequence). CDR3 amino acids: CAGRRNTEAFF. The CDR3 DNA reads TGTGCGGGGCGGAGGAACACTGAAGCTTTCTTT.

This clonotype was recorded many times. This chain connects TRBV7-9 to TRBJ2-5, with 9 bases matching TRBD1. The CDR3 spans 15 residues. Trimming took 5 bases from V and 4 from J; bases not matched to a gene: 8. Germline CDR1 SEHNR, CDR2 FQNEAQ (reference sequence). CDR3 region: CASSPRDRVLETQYF. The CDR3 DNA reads TGTGCCAGCAGCCCCCGGGACAGGGTGTTAGAGACCCAGTACTTC.

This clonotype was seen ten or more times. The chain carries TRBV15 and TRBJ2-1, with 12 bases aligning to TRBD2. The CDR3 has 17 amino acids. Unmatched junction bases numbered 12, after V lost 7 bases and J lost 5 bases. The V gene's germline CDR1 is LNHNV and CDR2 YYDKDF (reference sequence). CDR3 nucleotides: TGTGCCACCACCCAATCTGGACTAGCGGGATTCAACAATGAGCAGTTCTTC. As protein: CATTQSGLAGFNNEQFF.

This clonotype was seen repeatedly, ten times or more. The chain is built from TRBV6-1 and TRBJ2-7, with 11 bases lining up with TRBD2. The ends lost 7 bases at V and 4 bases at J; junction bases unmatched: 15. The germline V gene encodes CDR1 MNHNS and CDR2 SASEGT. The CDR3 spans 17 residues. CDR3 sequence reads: CASTSSLAGGPGYEQYF. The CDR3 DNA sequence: TGTGCCAGCACCTCATCTCTAGCGGGAGGCCCTGGGTACGAGCAGTACTTC.

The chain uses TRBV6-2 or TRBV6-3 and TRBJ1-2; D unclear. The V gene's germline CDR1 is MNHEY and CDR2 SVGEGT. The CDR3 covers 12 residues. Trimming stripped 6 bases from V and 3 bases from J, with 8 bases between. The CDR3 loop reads CASSERHYGYTF. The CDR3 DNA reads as TGTGCCAGCAGCGAGCGCCACTATGGCTACACCTTC.

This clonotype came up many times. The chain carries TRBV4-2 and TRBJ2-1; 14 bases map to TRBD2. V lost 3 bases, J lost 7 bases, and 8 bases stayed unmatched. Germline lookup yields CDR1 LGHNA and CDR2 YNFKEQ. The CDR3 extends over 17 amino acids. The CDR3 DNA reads TGTGCCAGCAGCCATTTCGGGGGGACTAGCGGGAGAAATGAGCAGTTCTTC. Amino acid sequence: CASSHFGGTSGRNEQFF.

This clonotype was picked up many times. In DNA, the CDR3 is TGCGCCAGCAGCCAAGCTGGCACTGAAGCTTTCTTT. Amino acid sequence: CASSQAGTEAFF. The chain has TRBV4-1 and TRBJ1-1; no firm D call. The germline CDR1 and CDR2 sequences are MGHRA and YSYEKL. The germline V and J ends were trimmed by 1 base and 4 bases, with 4 bases remaining between them. The CDR3 runs to 12 residues.

CDR3 region: CASSHHLATSHYEQYF. The DNA of the CDR3 is TGTGCCAGCAGTCACCACCTAGCTACATCCCACTACGAGCAGTACTTC. This chain joins TRBV12-3 or TRBV12-4 and TRBJ2-7; a weak D match, TRBD2 (5 bases). V was trimmed by 5 bases and J by 3 bases, leaving 20 bases between them. This CDR3 has 16 amino acids.

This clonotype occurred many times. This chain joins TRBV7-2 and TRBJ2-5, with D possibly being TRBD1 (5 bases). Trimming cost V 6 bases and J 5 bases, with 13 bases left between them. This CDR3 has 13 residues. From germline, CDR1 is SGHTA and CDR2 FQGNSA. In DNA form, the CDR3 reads TGTGCCAGCAGTTCCAGACCAGGGGAGACCCAGTACTTC. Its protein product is CASSSRPGETQYF.

In DNA, the CDR3 is TGTGCCAGCAGCTTACCCACCTGGGGCGGGAGGGGGGATGAGCAGTTCTTC. Translation gives CASSLPTWGGRGDEQFF. The rearrangement joins TRBV5-4 to TRBJ2-1; 9 nucleotides match TRBD2. Looked up from germline, CDR1 is SGHNT and CDR2 is YYREEE (reference sequence). V was clipped by 2 bases and J by 8 bases; unmatched bases: 14. The CDR3 spans 17 residues.

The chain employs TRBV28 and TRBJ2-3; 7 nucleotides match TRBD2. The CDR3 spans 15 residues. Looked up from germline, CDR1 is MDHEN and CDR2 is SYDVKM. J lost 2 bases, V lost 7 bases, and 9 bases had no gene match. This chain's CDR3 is CASTLRGGYTDTQYF. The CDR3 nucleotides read TGTGCCAGCACCTTAAGGGGAGGGTACACAGATACGCAGTATTTT.

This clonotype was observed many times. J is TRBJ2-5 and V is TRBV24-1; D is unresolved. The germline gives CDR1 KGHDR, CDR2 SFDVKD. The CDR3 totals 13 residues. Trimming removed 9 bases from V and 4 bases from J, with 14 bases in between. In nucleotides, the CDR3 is TGTGCCACCGCAGAGGCCTCTCGAGAGACCCAGTACTTC. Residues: CATAEASRETQYF.

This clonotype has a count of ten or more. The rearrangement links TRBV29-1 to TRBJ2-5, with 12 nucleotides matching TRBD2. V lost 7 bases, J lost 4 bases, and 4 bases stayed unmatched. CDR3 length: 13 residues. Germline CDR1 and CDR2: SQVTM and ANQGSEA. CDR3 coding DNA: TGCAGCGCGCTAGCGGGAGGGCTAGAGACCCAGTACTTC. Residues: CSALAGGLETQYF.

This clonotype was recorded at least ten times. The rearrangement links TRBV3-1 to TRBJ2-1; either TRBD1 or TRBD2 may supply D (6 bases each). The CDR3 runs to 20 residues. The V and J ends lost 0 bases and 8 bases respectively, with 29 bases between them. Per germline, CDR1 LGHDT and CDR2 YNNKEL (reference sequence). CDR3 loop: CASSQDGRASRGGSSDEQFF. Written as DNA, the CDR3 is TGTGCCAGCAGCCAAGACGGGCGGGCGTCCCGAGGGGGGAGTAGCGATGAGCAGTTCTTC.

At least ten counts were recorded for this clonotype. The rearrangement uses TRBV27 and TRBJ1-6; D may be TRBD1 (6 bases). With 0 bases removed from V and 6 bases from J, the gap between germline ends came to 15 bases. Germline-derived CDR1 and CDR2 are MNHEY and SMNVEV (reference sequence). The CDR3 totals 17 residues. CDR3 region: CASSLSAGAAFNSPLHF. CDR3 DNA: TGTGCCAGCAGTTTATCGGCAGGGGCCGCCTTTAATTCACCCCTCCACTTT.

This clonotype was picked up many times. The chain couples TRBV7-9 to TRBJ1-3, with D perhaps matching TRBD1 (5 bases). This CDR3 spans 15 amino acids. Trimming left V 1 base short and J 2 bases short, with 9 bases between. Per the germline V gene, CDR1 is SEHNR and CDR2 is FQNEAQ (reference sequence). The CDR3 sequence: CASSLVGAAGNTIYF. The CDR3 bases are TGTGCCAGCAGCTTAGTTGGGGCGGCTGGAAACACCATATATTTT.

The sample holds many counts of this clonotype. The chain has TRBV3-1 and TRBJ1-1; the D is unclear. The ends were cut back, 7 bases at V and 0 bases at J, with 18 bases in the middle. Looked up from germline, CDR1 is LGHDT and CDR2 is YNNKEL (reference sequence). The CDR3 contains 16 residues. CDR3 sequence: CASNKGPLIMNTEAFF. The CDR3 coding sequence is TGTGCCAGCAATAAGGGCCCACTCATTATGAACACTGAAGCTTTCTTT.

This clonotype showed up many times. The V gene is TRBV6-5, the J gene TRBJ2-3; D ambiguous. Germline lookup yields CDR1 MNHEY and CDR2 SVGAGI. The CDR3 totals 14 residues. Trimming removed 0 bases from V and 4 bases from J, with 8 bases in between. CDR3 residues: CASSYSRGADTQYF. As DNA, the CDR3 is TGTGCCAGCAGTTACTCCAGAGGTGCAGATACGCAGTATTTT.

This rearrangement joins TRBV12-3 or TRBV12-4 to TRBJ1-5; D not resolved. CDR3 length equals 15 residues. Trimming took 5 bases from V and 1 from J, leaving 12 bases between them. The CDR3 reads CASSRVGASNQPQHF. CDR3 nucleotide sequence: TGTGCCAGCAGTCGAGTTGGCGCGAGCAATCAGCCCCAGCATTTT.

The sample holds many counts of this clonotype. CDR3 residues: CASSRGGAGTEAFF. The CDR3 DNA reads as TGTGCCAGCAGCCGAGGGGGCGCGGGCACTGAAGCTTTCTTT. This chain joins TRBV11-3 and TRBJ1-1; TRBD1 matches 7 bases. Germline values: CDR1 SGHNT, CDR2 YENEEA. V shed 5 bases, J shed 4 bases, and the junction held 7 bases outside the gene matches. The CDR3 spans 14 residues. Together with reference TRBV11-3 and TRBJ1-1, the CDR3 gives the full variable domain: EAGVVQSPRYKIIEKKQPVAFWCNPISGHNTLYWYLQNLGQGPELLIRYENEEAVDDSQLPKDRFSAERLKGVDSTLKIQPAELGDSAVYLCASSRGGAGTEAFFGQGTRLTVV.

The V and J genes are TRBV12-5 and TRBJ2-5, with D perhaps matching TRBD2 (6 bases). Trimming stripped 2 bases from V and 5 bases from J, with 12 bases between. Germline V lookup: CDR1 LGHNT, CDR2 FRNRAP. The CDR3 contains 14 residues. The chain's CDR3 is CASGLRDRGETQYF. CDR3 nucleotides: TGTGCTAGTGGTTTGCGGGACCGGGGGGAGACCCAGTACTTC.

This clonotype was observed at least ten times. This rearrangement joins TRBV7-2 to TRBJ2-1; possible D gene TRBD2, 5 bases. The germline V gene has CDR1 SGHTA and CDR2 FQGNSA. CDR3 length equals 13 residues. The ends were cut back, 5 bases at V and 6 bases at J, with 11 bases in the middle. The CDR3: CASSPGVLNEQFF. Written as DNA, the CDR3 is TGTGCCAGCAGCCCCGGGGTTCTCAATGAGCAGTTCTTC. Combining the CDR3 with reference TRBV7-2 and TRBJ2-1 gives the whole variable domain GAGVSQSPSNKVTEKGKDVELRCDPISGHTALYWYRQSLGQGLEFLIYFQGNSAPDKSGLPSDRFSAERTGGSVSTLTIQRTQQEDSAVYLCASSPGVLNEQFFGPGTRLTVL.